This TCR beta chain was found in a study of T cell repertoires in cytomegalovirus infection. Study summary: TCR beta signatures that were public indicated CMV infection and matching HLA type.

TCRdb redid the calling of the reads with MiXCR, one entry per CDR3 protein. Here the sample spans nearly 70,000 distinct CDR3 sequences, around 21% being singletons. As concerns this clonotype: The antigen remains unidentified. One end of the junction is discordant with germline, which a read error may explain.

Germline-derived CDR1 and CDR2 are SGHTA and FQGTGA. The CDR3 spans 19 residues. The sample taken for sequencing was PBMCs, sequenced either directly or after in vitro stimulation (not recorded which). The clonotype was recovered from a human donor in good health (CMV status not recorded). Some clones in this sample may be carry-over from other donors' samples. The V call is TRBV7-3, the J call TRBJ2-6; D is possibly TRBD1 (6 bases). The CDR3 DNA follows: TGTGTCAGCAGCTTATACAGGGACGGGATAGTGAGTGGGGCCAACGTCCTGACTTTC. It encodes CVSSLYRDGIVSGANVLTF.